A single sample is the source of the 16 T cell receptor beta chains below, sequenced in a study of cytomegalovirus exposure and HLA in healthy donors. Researchers ran the PCR with 60 Vbeta and 13 Jbeta primers. Assay: immunoSEQ multiplex PCR; the TCRdb copy retains only in-frame clones and omits some. The table lists 150,000 or so clones, around 75% of them singletons. Sequencing input: PBMCs. The receptors come from a man aged 35 to 55 in good health and CMV-seronegative.

The rearrangement links TRBV27 to TRBJ1-5; D not resolved. Trimming left V 6 bases short and J 2 bases short, with 11 bases between. Germline-derived CDR1 and CDR2 are MNHEY and SMNVEV (reference sequence). This CDR3 is built from 14 residues. For the CDR3, the DNA is TGTGCCAGCAGCGACTGGAGGGGCAATCAGCCCCAGCATTTT. As protein: CASSDWRGNQPQHF.

This chain uses TRBV5-8 with TRBJ1-1; D is unresolved. Trimming took off 2 bases at V and 2 bases at J, with 10 bases between the two ends. This CDR3 has 14 residues. Germline V gene data show CDR1 as SGHTS and CDR2 as YDEGEE. The CDR3 is CASSFHGSNTEAFF. CDR3 DNA sequence: TGTGCCAGCAGCTTCCACGGGAGCAACACTGAAGCTTTCTTT.

The chain links TRBV7-2 to TRBJ2-1; weak D call: TRBD1 (6 bases). V gave up 5 bases and J gave up 7 bases, with 9 bases separating them. The CDR3 has 12 residues. Looked up from germline, CDR1 is SGHTA and CDR2 is FQGNSA. The CDR3 sequence: CASSLDRNEQFF. The DNA for the CDR3 is TGTGCCAGCAGCCTGGACAGAAATGAGCAGTTCTTC.

This chain's CDR3 is CSVGTGHSYGYTF. The CDR3 DNA is TGCAGCGTTGGGACAGGGCACAGCTATGGCTACACCTTC. This chain links TRBV29-1 with TRBJ1-2; TRBD1 matches at 8 bases. The ends lost 4 bases at V and 4 bases at J; junction bases unmatched: 5. The CDR3 loop spans 13 amino acids. From germline, CDR1 is SQVTM and CDR2 ANQGSEA. Combining the CDR3 with reference TRBV29-1 and TRBJ1-2 gives the whole variable domain SAVISQKPSRDICQRGTSLTIQCQVDSQVTMMFWYRQQPGQSLTLIATANQGSEATYESGFVIDKFPISRPNLTFSTLTVSNMSPEDSSIYLCSVGTGHSYGYTFGSGTRLTVV.

This chain joins TRBV11-2 and TRBJ1-1, with D uncertain. Germline V gene data show CDR1 as SGHAT and CDR2 as FQNNGV. V was cut by 2 bases and J by 7 bases, with 8 bases left in between. This CDR3 is built from 12 residues. DNA for the CDR3: TGTGCCAGCAGCTTACGAGGCAGTGAAGCTTTCTTT. Amino acid sequence: CASSLRGSEAFF.

The V and J genes are TRBV6-1 and TRBJ2-7; 7 positions agree with TRBD1. CDR1 and CDR2 (germline): MNHNS, SASEGT. With 7 bases clipped from V and 5 bases from J, the junction kept 14 bases outside the gene matches. The CDR3 runs 15 residues. CDR3 DNA: TGTGCCAGCACCTACAGGGGTCTGCGAGGGAACGAGCAGTACTTC. It yields the protein CASTYRGLRGNEQYF.

In its sample, this clone was seen a few times. CDR3 in amino acids: CASAYRGRTGELFF. In DNA form, the CDR3 reads TGTGCCAGCGCCTACAGAGGGAGGACCGGGGAGCTGTTTTTT. The V and J genes are TRBV7-9 and TRBJ2-2; D might be TRBD2 (6 bases). The V gene's germline CDR1 is SEHNR and CDR2 FQNEAQ (reference sequence). Trimming left V 8 bases short and J 5 bases short, with 15 bases between. The CDR3 spans 14 residues. The full variable domain, completed using reference TRBV7-9 and TRBJ2-2, is DTGVSQNPRHKITKRGQNVTFRCDPISEHNRLYWYRQTLGQGPEFLTYFQNEAQLEKSRLLSDRFSAERPKGSFSTLEIQRTEQGDSAMYLCASAYRGRTGELFFGEGSRLTVL.

The CDR3 sequence is CASSESGGGSNTQYF. The CDR3 nucleotides read TGTGCCAGCAGTGAATCTGGCGGGGGGTCCAATACGCAGTATTTT. The chain has TRBV25-1 and TRBJ2-3, with 8 bases fitting TRBD2. The CDR3 spans 15 residues. V was clipped by 1 base and J by 7 bases; unmatched bases: 7. The germline V gene has CDR1 MGHDK and CDR2 SYGVNS.

The CDR3 bases are TGTGCCAGCAGCTCTCGGGACAGGACCCTTCACTATGGCTACACCTTC. It specifies CASSSRDRTLHYGYTF. The V gene is TRBV21-1, the J gene TRBJ1-2; no DNA check was done on the table's D call, TRBD1. TRBV21-1 corresponds to a pseudogene. The CDR3 sequence is 16 residues long.

The gene calls are TRBV7-3 and TRBJ2-5; no reliable D call. CDR1 is SGHTA and CDR2 is FQGTGA in the germline V gene. The CDR3 has 14 residues. V was shortened by 1 base and J by 1 base, with 7 bases between the two germline ends. The CDR3 sequence is CASSLMGSQETQYF. CDR3 coding DNA: TGTGCCAGCAGCTTAATGGGCAGCCAAGAGACCCAGTACTTC.

The chain combines TRBV7-9 with TRBJ2-7, with 8 positions matching TRBD1. CDR3 length: 15 amino acids. CDR1 and CDR2 from the germline V gene are SEHNR and FQNEAQ (reference sequence). V trimming: 4 bases; J trimming: 0 bases; junction bases outside the gene matches: 5. DNA of the CDR3: TGTGCCAGCAGCTCCGGGACAGGAGTCTCCTACGAGCAGTACTTC. This encodes CASSSGTGVSYEQYF.

This clone was counted only a few times. CDR3 bases: TGTGCCTGGAGTGTAGACAGCGGGAATTGGGAAGCTTTCTTT. Encoded protein: CAWSVDSGNWEAFF. V gene TRBV30 combines with J gene TRBJ1-1; possibly TRBD1 for D (5 bases). This CDR3 has 14 amino acids. From germline, CDR1 is GTSNPN and CDR2 SVGIG (reference sequence). The ends were cut back, 0 bases at V and 8 bases at J, with 16 bases in the middle.

This sequence joins TRBV10-3 and TRBJ1-1; 7 bases are a match to TRBD1. With 5 bases clipped from V and 3 bases from J, the junction kept 9 bases outside the gene matches. CDR1 and CDR2 (germline): ENHRY, SYGVKD. The CDR3 runs 15 residues. The CDR3 sequence: CAISPLDRWDTEAFF. CDR3 bases: TGTGCCATCAGTCCCTTGGACAGGTGGGACACTGAAGCTTTCTTT.

The rearrangement joins TRBV28 to TRBJ2-3, with 7 bases matching TRBD2. Germline CDR1 MDHEN, CDR2 SYDVKM. CDR3 length equals 15 residues. V lost 6 bases and J lost 1; bases outside the gene matches: 7. The CDR3 DNA reads TGTGCCAGCAGCCGACCTGGGAGGGGCACAGATACGCAGTATTTT. Translation gives CASSRPGRGTDTQYF.

The V and J genes are TRBV7-3 and TRBJ2-3; 7 positions match TRBD1. CDR1 is SGHTA, CDR2 FQGTGA, per germline. The junction had 11 bases not matched to a gene; V was cut back by 5 bases and J by 3 bases. This CDR3 contains 16 residues. The CDR3 loop is CASSPYARQGTDTQYF. The CDR3 DNA reads TGTGCCAGCAGCCCATACGCCCGACAGGGTACAGATACGCAGTATTTT.

This clone was detected only once. This rearrangement joins TRBV29-1 to TRBJ1-5, with 10 bases matching TRBD1. Trimming at V came to 6 bases and at J to 5 bases, leaving 1 base not matched to a gene. The CDR3 sequence is 12 residues long. CDR1 and CDR2 (germline): SQVTM, ANQGSEA. The CDR3 DNA sequence: TGCAGCGTAGGACAGGGGGATCAGCCCCAGCATTTT. Its translation: CSVGQGDQPQHF.